Following are 18 T cell receptor beta chains from one sample sequenced in a study of PD-L1 blockade in urothelial cancer. The data were produced by immunoSEQ multiplex PCR, yet TCRdb's version contains in-frame clones alone and is incomplete. The table lists more than 30,000 clones, about 79% of them singletons. This material consisted of PBMCs, taken around atezolizumab (anti-PD-L1) treatment. These receptors originate from a man aged 55 to 70 with urothelial cancer.

The chain joins TRBV7-2 to TRBJ2-7; 7 bases are a match to TRBD1. Trimming at V came to 0 bases and at J to 2 bases, leaving 7 bases not matched to a gene. Germline V CDR1 and CDR2: SGHTA, FQGNSA. This CDR3 region has 16 residues. The CDR3 nucleotides are TGTGCCAGCAGCTTAGCACCAGGGACAGCAACCTACGAGCAGTACTTC. This encodes CASSLAPGTATYEQYF. Supplemented by reference TRBV7-2 and TRBJ2-7, the full variable domain reads GAGVSQSPSNKVTEKGKDVELRCDPISGHTALYWYRQSLGQGLEFLIYFQGNSAPDKSGLPSDRFSAERTGGSVSTLTIQRTQQEDSAVYLCASSLAPGTATYEQYFGPGTRLTVT.

The chain combines TRBV5-1 with TRBJ2-5, with 9 nucleotides matching TRBD2. The V gene's germline CDR1 is SGHRS and CDR2 YFSETQ. V was pared by 5 bases and J by 3 bases, with 8 bases of the junction left unmatched. This CDR3 comprises 15 residues. CDR3 sequence (DNA): TGCGCCAGCAGGAAAGCGGGAGGAGGGGAAGAGACCCAGTACTTC. This gives the protein CASRKAGGGEETQYF.

The J gene is TRBJ2-5, the V gene TRBV7-3; D perhaps matches TRBD1 (6 bases). Trimming stripped 5 bases from V and 4 bases from J, with 11 bases between. Germline V gene sequence: CDR1 SGHTA, CDR2 FQGTGA. There are 13 residues in the CDR3. The CDR3 nucleotides read TGTGCCAGCAGCGCAGGGGTCCTAGAGACCCAGTACTTC. It specifies CASSAGVLETQYF.

DNA of the CDR3: TGTGCCAGCAGTGAGCGGGGGAGGTACGAGCAGTACTTC. Residues: CASSERGRYEQYF. V gene TRBV6-1 combines with J gene TRBJ2-7; 7 bases are shared with TRBD2. This CDR3 region has 13 residues. CDR1 and CDR2 (germline): MNHNS, SASEGT. The V and J ends lost 3 bases and 4 bases, in that order; junction bases with no gene match: 3.

This rearrangement joins TRBV28 to TRBJ1-5; 11 bases align to TRBD1. CDR1 and CDR2 (germline): MDHEN, SYDVKM. The V and J ends lost 3 bases and 6 bases, in that order; junction bases with no gene match: 7. This CDR3 is 16 amino acids long. CDR3: CASSFRDRGRSQPQHF. CDR3 DNA: TGTGCCAGCAGTTTCCGGGACAGGGGGAGAAGTCAGCCCCAGCATTTT. The whole variable domain, filled in from reference TRBV28 and TRBJ1-5, reads DVKVTQSSRYLVKRTGEKVFLECVQDMDHENMFWYRQDPGLGLRLIYFSYDVKMKEKGDIPEGYSVSREKKERFSLILESASTNQTSMYLCASSFRDRGRSQPQHFGDGTRLSIL.

The rearrangement joins TRBV5-1 to TRBJ2-7; 10 bases are shared with TRBD1. The V gene end was trimmed by 3 bases and the J gene end by 4 bases; junction bases not matched to a gene: 4. CDR3 length: 14 residues. CDR1 and CDR2 from the germline V gene are SGHRS and YFSETQ. The CDR3 nucleotides read TGCGCCAGCAGCTCCGGGACAGGGGCGTACGAGCAGTACTTC. This sequence encodes CASSSGTGAYEQYF.

The chain combines TRBV5-8 with TRBJ2-5, with D possibly matching TRBD2 (5 bases). V dropped 0 bases and J dropped 4 bases, with 13 bases sitting between them. Germline V CDR1 and CDR2: SGHTS, YDEGEE. CDR3 length: 15 amino acids. CDR3 DNA: TGTGCCAGCAGCTTGGGCGGGTACGAGGGAGAGACCCAGTACTTC. This codes for CASSLGGYEGETQYF.

CDR3: CASSTQGSGANVLTF. The CDR3 DNA follows: TGTGCCAGCAGTACACAGGGCTCTGGGGCCAACGTCCTGACTTTC. The J gene is TRBJ2-6, the V gene TRBV2, with a tentative D call TRBD1 (6 bases). In germline, CDR1 is SNHLY, CDR2 FYNNEI. This CDR3 region has 15 residues. The germline V and J ends were trimmed by 5 bases and 0 bases, with 8 bases remaining between them.

V usage is TRBV2 and J usage is TRBJ1-2; 7 positions match TRBD1. Germline loops: CDR1 SNHLY, CDR2 FYNNEI. The CDR3 extends over 15 amino acids. Trimming at V came to 6 bases and at J to 8 bases, leaving 15 bases not matched to a gene. In nucleotides, the CDR3 is TGTGCCAGCAGAACGGACAGGAGGCTCCCTGGAGGCTACACCTTC. This translates into CASRTDRRLPGGYTF.

The CDR3 coding sequence is TGCGCCAGCAGCCCAGGGGACAGGGGAAATGAGCAGTTCTTC. As protein: CASSPGDRGNEQFF. The V call is TRBV5-1, the J call TRBJ2-1; the match to TRBD1 covers 10 bases. Germline lookup yields CDR1 SGHRS and CDR2 YFSETQ. The V gene end was trimmed by 4 bases and the J gene end by 7 bases; junction bases not matched to a gene: 5. This CDR3 contains 14 residues. Using reference TRBV5-1 and TRBJ2-1 for the parts outside the CDR3, the full variable domain is KAGVTQTPRYLIKTRGQQVTLSCSPISGHRSVSWYQQTPGQGLQFLFEYFSETQRNKGNFPGRFSGRQFSNSRSEMNVSTLELGDSALYLCASSPGDRGNEQFFGPGTRLTVL.

The rearrangement links TRBV6-4 to TRBJ1-1; D possibly corresponds to TRBD1 (5 bases). Per germline, CDR1 MRHNA and CDR2 SNTAGT. V was clipped by 4 bases and J by 5 bases, with 11 bases between them. The CDR3 spans 13 residues. The CDR3 DNA sequence: TGTGCCAGCAGTGTTCAGGGAGGGACTGAAGCTTTCTTT. Translating gives CASSVQGGTEAFF.

The CDR3 sequence: CASSLRTSGHAPYEQYF. Here the CDR3 DNA reads TGCGCCAGCAGCTTGAGAACTAGCGGGCACGCTCCCTACGAGCAGTACTTC. The chain couples TRBV5-1 to TRBJ2-7; 9 bases align to TRBD2. CDR3 length equals 17 residues. CDR1 SGHRS and CDR2 YFSETQ come from the germline V gene. The V and J ends lost 1 base and 2 bases, in that order; junction bases with no gene match: 10.

The chain joins TRBV4-1 to TRBJ2-7, with 7 bases identical to TRBD1. The CDR3 sequence is 14 residues long. V gave up 3 bases and J gave up 3 bases; unmatched junction bases: 5. Looked up from germline, CDR1 is MGHRA and CDR2 is YSYEKL. CDR3 nucleotide sequence: TGCGCCAGCAGCCATCCCGGGACAGACTACGAGCAGTACTTC. This translates into CASSHPGTDYEQYF.

The chain has TRBV6-1 and TRBJ2-2, with D maybe TRBD2 (5 bases). V was cut by 5 bases and J by 8 bases, with 18 bases left in between. There are 15 residues in the CDR3. Germline V gene data show CDR1 as MNHNS and CDR2 as SASEGT. The CDR3 nucleotides read TGTGCCAGCAGTCTACAGCGGCTCGGTTTGGGGGAGCTGTTTTTT. Translation gives CASSLQRLGLGELFF.

The count of this clone is one. The chain joins TRBV7-8 to TRBJ2-2; a weak D match, TRBD1 (6 bases). The CDR3 has 16 residues. CDR1 and CDR2 from the germline V gene are SGHVS and FQNEAQ. Trimming cost V 5 bases and J 7 bases, with 20 bases left between them. This chain's CDR3 is CASSPRGRGWGGELFF. The CDR3 nucleotides read TGTGCCAGCAGCCCCAGGGGACGAGGGTGGGGCGGGGAGCTGTTTTTT.

The CDR3 sequence: CASSFGRGSGYTF. The CDR3 DNA follows: TGTGCCAGCAGTTTCGGCAGGGGAAGTGGCTACACCTTC. The chain uses TRBV27 and TRBJ1-2; possibly TRBD1 for D (6 bases). CDR1 and CDR2 (germline): MNHEY, SMNVEV (reference sequence). The CDR3 contains 13 residues. Trimming removed 3 bases at V and 7 bases at J, with 12 bases between.

The genes are TRBV27 and TRBJ1-5; TRBD1 might be the D (6 bases). V gave up 5 bases and J gave up 6 bases, with 20 bases separating them. Per germline, CDR1 MNHEY and CDR2 SMNVEV (reference sequence). The length of the CDR3 is 16 residues. DNA for the CDR3: TGTGCCAGCAGTGCCACAGGGATATTGGGTGTTCAGCCCCAGCATTTT. Translation gives CASSATGILGVQPQHF.

The rearrangement uses TRBV5-6 and TRBJ2-5; 11 bases fit TRBD1. Germline CDR1 reads SGHDT; CDR2 reads YYEEEE. The junction had 4 bases not matched to a gene; V was cut back by 4 bases and J by 5 bases. The CDR3 runs 14 residues. The CDR3, as DNA: TGTGCCAGCAGCCGGACAGGGGGCGATGAGACCCAGTACTTC. It specifies CASSRTGGDETQYF.